This TCR beta chain was retrieved from a study of CDR3 diversity in severe acne. CDR1 and CDR2 from the germline V gene are LGHDT and YNNKEL (reference sequence). The CDR3 length is 17 residues. MiXCR, applied by TCRdb to the PCR reads, yields one record per CDR3 protein. The profile shows about 84,000 distinct CDR3 sequences, under 65% of them singletons. Comment on this clonotype: The junction does not match germline at one end; this may be a read error.

The source material was blood. This clonotype was obtained from a male donor in good health, without acne. V gene TRBV3-1 combines with J gene TRBJ2-5; 8 nucleotides match TRBD2. This CDR3 reads CASSQEDYGGGQGTQYF. The CDR3 DNA reads as TGTGCCAGCAGCCAAGAAGACTACGGGGGGGGCCAAGGGACCCAGTACTTC.